The 5 T cell receptor beta chains given below trace back to one sample, sequenced in a study of T cell responses to AZD1222 COVID-19 vaccine. Sequenced by immunoSEQ multiplex PCR; TCRdb stores in-frame clones only, minus some. The sample carries about 130,000 clones, roughly nine tenths recorded once. The sample consisted of peripheral blood, taken on day 0 of AZD1222 vaccination. These receptors all come from an adult in good health.

The chain couples TRBV10-2 to TRBJ2-7; tentatively, D is TRBD1 or TRBD2 (5 bases each). The ends were cut back, 8 bases at V and 4 bases at J, with 15 bases in the middle. Germline V gives CDR1 WSHSY, CDR2 SAAADI. The CDR3 totals 13 residues. In nucleotides, the CDR3 is TGCGCCAGCCGCCCCGGGACGGCTTACGAGCAGTACTTC. It encodes CASRPGTAYEQYF.

The chain employs TRBV7-3 and TRBJ1-1; 9 nucleotides match TRBD1. This CDR3 is built from 19 residues. Germline-derived CDR1 and CDR2 are SGHTA and FQGTGA. V was clipped by 5 bases and J by 1 base; unmatched bases: 17. The CDR3 nucleotides are TGTGCCAGCAGCCCCGGACAGGGGCGCGCTCATATACCGAACACTGAAGCTTTCTTT. Protein sequence: CASSPGQGRAHIPNTEAFF.

This clone was recorded only once. The genes are TRBV7-6 and TRBJ1-6, with a tentative D call TRBD1 (6 bases). Trimming took 5 bases from V and 8 from J, leaving 16 bases between them. This CDR3 contains 15 residues. The germline V gene has CDR1 SGHVS and CDR2 FNYEAQ. CDR3 sequence reads: CASSAYRDWDSPLHF. CDR3 in DNA: TGTGCCAGCAGCGCATACAGGGATTGGGATTCACCCCTCCACTTT.

The chain's CDR3 is CASSQGQEGAFF. In DNA form, the CDR3 reads TGTGCCAGCAGCCAAGGACAGGAAGGGGCTTTCTTT. The rearrangement joins TRBV2 to TRBJ1-1, with 7 bases matching TRBD1. The CDR3 totals 12 residues. CDR1 is SNHLY and CDR2 is FYNNEI in the germline V gene. J lost 11 bases, V lost 6 bases, and 9 bases had no gene match. Drawing the rest from reference TRBV2 and TRBJ1-1, the complete variable domain is EPEVTQTPSHQVTQMGQEVILRCVPISNHLYFYWYRQILGQKVEFLVSFYNNEISEKSEIFDDQFSVERPDGSNFTLKIRSTKLEDSAMYFCASSQGQEGAFFGQGTRLTVV.

The gene calls are TRBV13 and TRBJ2-7; D remains unclear. Trimming took off 7 bases at V and 3 bases at J, with 13 bases between the two ends. The germline V gene has CDR1 PRHDT and CDR2 FYEKMQ (reference sequence). The CDR3 runs 13 residues. In nucleotides, the CDR3 is TGTGCCAGCACCCAAGGACGGAGCTACGAGCAGTACTTC. Its translation: CASTQGRSYEQYF.